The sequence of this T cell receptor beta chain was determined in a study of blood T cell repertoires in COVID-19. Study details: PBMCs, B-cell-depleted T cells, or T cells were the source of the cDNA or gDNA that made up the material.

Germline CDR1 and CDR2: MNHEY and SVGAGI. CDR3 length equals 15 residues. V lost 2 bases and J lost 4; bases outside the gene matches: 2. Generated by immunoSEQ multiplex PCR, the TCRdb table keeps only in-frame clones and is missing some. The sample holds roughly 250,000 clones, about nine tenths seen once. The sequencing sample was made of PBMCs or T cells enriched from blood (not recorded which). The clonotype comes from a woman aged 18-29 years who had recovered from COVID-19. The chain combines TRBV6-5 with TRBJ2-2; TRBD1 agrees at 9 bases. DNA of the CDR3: TGTGCCAGCAGTTACGGGACAGGGTTCACCGGGGAGCTGTTTTTT. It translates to CASSYGTGFTGELFF.